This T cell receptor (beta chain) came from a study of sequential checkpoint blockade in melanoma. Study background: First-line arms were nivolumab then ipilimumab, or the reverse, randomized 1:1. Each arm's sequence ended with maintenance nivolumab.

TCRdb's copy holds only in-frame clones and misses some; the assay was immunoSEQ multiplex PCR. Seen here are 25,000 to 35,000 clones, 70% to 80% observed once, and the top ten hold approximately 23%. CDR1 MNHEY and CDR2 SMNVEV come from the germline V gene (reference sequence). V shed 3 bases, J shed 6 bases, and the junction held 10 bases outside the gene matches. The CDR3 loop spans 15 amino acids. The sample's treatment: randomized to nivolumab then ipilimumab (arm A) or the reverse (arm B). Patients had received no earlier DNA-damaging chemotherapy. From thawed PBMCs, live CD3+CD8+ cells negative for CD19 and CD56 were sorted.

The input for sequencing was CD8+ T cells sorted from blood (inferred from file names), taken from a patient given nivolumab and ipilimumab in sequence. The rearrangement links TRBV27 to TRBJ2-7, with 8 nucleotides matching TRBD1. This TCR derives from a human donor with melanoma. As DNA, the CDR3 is TGTGCCAGCAGTTTCGGGACAGGAGGGGGTTTCGAGCAGTACTTC. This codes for CASSFGTGGGFEQYF.